These 27 T cell receptor beta chains originate from one sample sequenced in a study of shared clonotypes between healthy human individuals. Profiled with immunoSEQ multiplex PCR; TCRdb holds only in-frame clones, not every one. The profile covers about 2.4 million clones, with approximately 90% appearing a single time and around 0.14% taken by the ten largest. The sequenced sample was naive CD4+ T cells sorted from blood. Indicated subset: CD45RA+ positively selected. The receptors were gathered from a young man in good health.

The chain has TRBV6-5 and TRBJ2-6; D might be TRBD1 or TRBD2, each matching 5 bases. CDR1 and CDR2 from the germline V gene are MNHEY and SVGAGI. The CDR3 spans 14 residues. Trimming took 7 bases from V and 0 from J, leaving 7 bases between them. CDR3 sequence: CASMRGSGANVLTF. Here the CDR3 DNA reads TGTGCCAGCATGAGGGGCTCTGGGGCCAACGTCCTGACTTTC.

The sample holds one count of this clone. The gene calls are TRBV18 and TRBJ2-3; TRBD2 aligns across 12 bases. The V gene end was trimmed by 2 bases and the J gene end by 4 bases; junction bases not matched to a gene: 4. CDR1 is KGHSH, CDR2 LQKENI, per germline. The CDR3 is 16 residues long. DNA of the CDR3: TGTGCCAGCTCACCAGCGCTAGCGGGAGGGTCAGATACGCAGTATTTT. Amino acid sequence: CASSPALAGGSDTQYF.

The chain has TRBV19 and TRBJ1-5; D remains ambiguous. Trimming removed 6 bases from V and 4 bases from J, with 10 bases in between. This CDR3 is 13 amino acids long. CDR1 and CDR2 from the germline V gene are LNHDA and SQIVND (reference sequence). The CDR3 sequence is CASSQQKNQPQHF. The CDR3 nucleotides read TGTGCCAGTAGCCAACAGAAAAATCAGCCCCAGCATTTT. The full variable domain, in which reference TRBV19 and TRBJ1-5 provide the parts outside the CDR3, is DGGITQSPKYLFRKEGQNVTLSCEQNLNHDAMYWYRQDPGQGLRLIYYSQIVNDFQKGDIAEGYSVSREKKESFPLTVTSAQKNPTAFYLCASSQQKNQPQHFGDGTRLSIL.

The chain couples TRBV27 to TRBJ2-1, with TRBD2 identical over 9 bases. The V gene's germline CDR1 is MNHEY and CDR2 SMNVEV (reference sequence). The CDR3 has 16 amino acids. Trimming at V came to 0 bases and at J to 4 bases, leaving 4 bases not matched to a gene. The CDR3 coding sequence is TGTGCCAGCAGTTTATCGTTCCTAGCGGGGTACAATGAGCAGTTCTTC. Translation gives CASSLSFLAGYNEQFF.

As concerns this clone: This CDR3 is also generated by other DNA sequences in the sample. The gene calls are TRBV30 and TRBJ1-5; D may be TRBD1 (5 bases). CDR3 length equals 13 residues. Germline V gene data show CDR1 as GTSNPN and CDR2 as SVGIG (reference sequence). Trimming stripped 2 bases from V and 4 bases from J, with 9 bases between. CDR3 amino acids: CAWSPDSNQPQHF. CDR3 sequence (DNA): TGTGCCTGGAGTCCAGACAGTAATCAGCCCCAGCATTTT.

This sequence joins TRBV7-2 and TRBJ1-2; no firm D call. Trimming shortened V by 3 bases and J by 8 bases, and 10 bases separated the two germline ends. Germline CDR1 SGHTA, CDR2 FQGNSA. The CDR3 runs to 12 residues. CDR3 amino acids: CASSLEGPGYTF. CDR3 sequence (DNA): TGTGCCAGCAGCTTGGAGGGTCCGGGCTACACCTTC.

This rearrangement joins TRBV5-1 to TRBJ2-3; weak D call: TRBD2 (6 bases). The V gene's germline CDR1 is SGHRS and CDR2 YFSETQ. This CDR3 contains 16 residues. V was trimmed by 0 bases and J by 2 bases, leaving 13 bases between them. The DNA for the CDR3 is TGCGCCAGCAGCTTGGAGGCTCTAGCGAACACAGATACGCAGTATTTT. Protein sequence: CASSLEALANTDTQYF. Filled out from reference TRBV5-1 and TRBJ2-3, the complete variable domain reads KAGVTQTPRYLIKTRGQQVTLSCSPISGHRSVSWYQQTPGQGLQFLFEYFSETQRNKGNFPGRFSGRQFSNSRSEMNVSTLELGDSALYLCASSLEALANTDTQYFGPGTRLTVL.

This chain joins TRBV5-1 and TRBJ1-2; D not resolved. CDR1 is SGHRS and CDR2 is YFSETQ in the germline V gene. The CDR3 has 14 residues. The V gene lost 4 bases and the J gene lost 3 bases, with 13 bases spanning the gap. The CDR3 reads CASSQGWADYGYTF. CDR3 in DNA: TGCGCCAGCAGCCAAGGCTGGGCGGACTATGGCTACACCTTC. Combining the CDR3 with reference TRBV5-1 and TRBJ1-2 gives the whole variable domain KAGVTQTPRYLIKTRGQQVTLSCSPISGHRSVSWYQQTPGQGLQFLFEYFSETQRNKGNFPGRFSGRQFSNSRSEMNVSTLELGDSALYLCASSQGWADYGYTFGSGTRLTVV.

The count of this clone is one. The V gene is TRBV19, the J gene TRBJ1-2, with TRBD1 as a possible D gene (6 bases). Germline CDR1 reads LNHDA; CDR2 reads SQIVND (reference sequence). The CDR3 spans 14 residues. V shed 5 bases and J shed 4 bases, with 14 bases lying between them. The CDR3 here is CASSYRTAIYGYTF. The CDR3 DNA reads as TGTGCCAGTAGTTACCGGACAGCCATCTATGGCTACACCTTC. The full variable domain, with the rest looked up from reference TRBV19 and TRBJ1-2, is DGGITQSPKYLFRKEGQNVTLSCEQNLNHDAMYWYRQDPGQGLRLIYYSQIVNDFQKGDIAEGYSVSREKKESFPLTVTSAQKNPTAFYLCASSYRTAIYGYTFGSGTRLTVV.

Here the CDR3 reads CSVRIYPTDTQYF. DNA of the CDR3: TGCAGCGTTCGGATCTACCCCACAGATACGCAGTATTTT. The genes are TRBV29-1 and TRBJ2-3; D is unclear. CDR3 length: 13 residues. CDR1 and CDR2 from the germline V gene are SQVTM and ANQGSEA. V was cut by 5 bases and J by 2 bases, with 11 bases left in between.

The chain uses TRBV5-4 and TRBJ2-5, with 10 bases fitting TRBD2. J was trimmed by 6 bases and V by 3 bases; bases with no gene match: 14. Looked up from germline, CDR1 is SGHNT and CDR2 is YYREEE (reference sequence). The CDR3 contains 17 residues. The chain's CDR3 is CASSSGTAGGPEKTQYF. CDR3 nucleotide sequence: TGTGCCAGCAGCTCCGGGACAGCGGGAGGGCCTGAAAAGACCCAGTACTTC.

The chain carries TRBV6-1 and TRBJ2-3; D is undetermined. V gave up 2 bases and J gave up 6 bases, with 15 bases separating them. CDR1 and CDR2 (germline): MNHNS, SASEGT. The CDR3 covers 15 residues. CDR3 protein: CASSELPRVGDTQYF. As DNA, the CDR3 is TGTGCCAGCAGTGAACTACCCCGGGTGGGCGATACGCAGTATTTT.

With respect to this clone: Other DNA sequences in the sample encode the same CDR3. The chain carries TRBV20-1 and TRBJ2-7; D gene uncertain. V lost 6 bases, J lost 3 bases, and 3 bases lay in between. CDR3 length: 9 amino acids. CDR1 and CDR2 (germline): DFQATT, SNEGSKA (reference sequence). CDR3 residues: CSASYEQYF. In DNA, the CDR3 is TGCAGTGCGAGCTACGAGCAGTACTTC.

The CDR3 nucleotides read TGCAGCGTAGGGGTCCAGACGCAGTATTTT. It translates to CSVGVQTQYF. The J gene is TRBJ2-3, the V gene TRBV29-1, with a possible D match to TRBD1 (5 bases). The germline V gene encodes CDR1 SQVTM and CDR2 ANQGSEA. V was cut by 6 bases and J by 9 bases, with 10 bases left in between. The CDR3 has 10 residues.

Turning to this clone: Other DNA sequences of this sample code for an identical CDR3. This sequence joins TRBV7-2 and TRBJ1-2; D gene uncertain. The CDR3 is made up of 14 amino acids. The ends were cut back, 1 base at V and 1 base at J, with 7 bases in the middle. Germline lookup yields CDR1 SGHTA and CDR2 FQGNSA. CDR3 coding DNA: TGTGCCAGCAGCTTAGGTCCGGGTAACTATGGCTACACCTTC. The encoded protein is CASSLGPGNYGYTF.

The genes are TRBV6-1 and TRBJ2-6; D is possibly TRBD1 (6 bases). The CDR3 is made up of 15 amino acids. Trimming cost V 4 bases and J 4 bases, with 11 bases left between them. In germline, CDR1 is MNHNS, CDR2 SASEGT. Written as DNA, the CDR3 is TGTGCCAGCAGTGCATACAGGGTCGGGGCCAACGTCCTGACTTTC. Encoded protein: CASSAYRVGANVLTF.

The chain couples TRBV19 to TRBJ1-2; 10 nucleotides match TRBD1. CDR3 length: 18 amino acids. The ends lost 2 bases at V and 3 bases at J; junction bases unmatched: 12. The germline gives CDR1 LNHDA, CDR2 SQIVND (reference sequence). As DNA, the CDR3 is TGTGCCAGTAGTATACCCCCGGGACAGGGGTTCATTGACTATGGCTACACCTTC. Its translation is CASSIPPGQGFIDYGYTF.

The chain has TRBV6-5 and TRBJ1-3; possibly TRBD1 for D (6 bases). The CDR3 extends over 13 amino acids. Trimming removed 5 bases from V and 2 bases from J, with 7 bases in between. Per the germline V gene, CDR1 is MNHEY and CDR2 is SVGAGI. CDR3: CASSTGTGNTIYF. The CDR3 coding sequence is TGTGCCAGCAGTACAGGGACTGGAAACACCATATATTTT.

The CDR3 here is CSVPRGITETQYF. CDR3 coding DNA: TGCAGCGTTCCTAGGGGTATCACGGAGACCCAGTACTTC. The chain is built from TRBV29-1 and TRBJ2-5; perhaps TRBD1 as D (5 bases). There are 13 residues in the CDR3. CDR1 and CDR2 from the germline V gene are SQVTM and ANQGSEA. Deletions cut 5 bases from V and 5 bases from J, with 15 bases between. The entire variable domain, with the rest obtained from reference TRBV29-1 and TRBJ2-5, is as follows: SAVISQKPSRDICQRGTSLTIQCQVDSQVTMMFWYRQQPGQSLTLIATANQGSEATYESGFVIDKFPISRPNLTFSTLTVSNMSPEDSSIYLCSVPRGITETQYFGPGTRLLVL.

The V and J genes are TRBV6-1 and TRBJ1-6, with D unclear. The CDR3 is made up of 16 amino acids. V lost 1 base, J lost 4 bases, and 11 bases lay in between. Germline values: CDR1 MNHNS, CDR2 SASEGT. The CDR3 is CASSEGGHFYNSPLHF. The CDR3 coding sequence is TGTGCCAGCAGTGAAGGTGGTCATTTTTATAATTCACCCCTCCACTTT.

V is TRBV5-4 and J is TRBJ2-5; 9 bases align to TRBD2. This CDR3 spans 13 amino acids. Trimming cost V 4 bases and J 8 bases; bases outside gene matches: 6. Germline V gene lookup returns CDR1 SGHNT and CDR2 YYREEE (reference sequence). The CDR3 region has the DNA TGTGCCAGCAGCGTTCAGCGGGAGGTAACCCAGTACTTC. It specifies CASSVQREVTQYF.

This clone has a single count. Other nucleotide sequences from this sample produce the same CDR3. This rearrangement joins TRBV19 to TRBJ2-7; TRBD1 or TRBD2 may be the D gene (5 bases each). Trimming took off 5 bases at V and 3 bases at J, with 5 bases between the two ends. Looked up from germline, CDR1 is LNHDA and CDR2 is SQIVND (reference sequence). CDR3 length: 11 amino acids. The CDR3 DNA follows: TGTGCCAGTAGTGGGGGCTACGAGCAGTACTTC. Protein product: CASSGGYEQYF.

This chain joins TRBV19 and TRBJ1-1; D may be TRBD1 (6 bases). The length of the CDR3 is 15 residues. Germline V gives CDR1 LNHDA, CDR2 SQIVND (reference sequence). Trimming stripped 4 bases from V and 5 bases from J, with 17 bases between. CDR3 coding DNA: TGTGCCAGTAGTACTCGGACGCGAGGGGGGACTGAAGCTTTCTTT. This translates into CASSTRTRGGTEAFF.

This clone was seen only once. V and J are TRBV5-4 and TRBJ2-1; the match to TRBD2 covers 10 bases. This CDR3 has 16 amino acids. The ends lost 4 bases at V and 3 bases at J; junction bases unmatched: 7. CDR1 is SGHNT and CDR2 is YYREEE in the germline V gene (reference sequence). The CDR3 sequence is CASSLGTSGNYNEQFF. DNA of the CDR3: TGTGCCAGCAGCCTCGGAACTAGCGGGAACTACAATGAGCAGTTCTTC.

The rearrangement joins TRBV5-6 to TRBJ2-5, with a tentative D call TRBD2 (5 bases). The CDR3 consists of 17 residues. V shed 1 base and J shed 2 bases, with 18 bases lying between them. The germline V gene has CDR1 SGHDT and CDR2 YYEEEE. CDR3 in DNA: TGTGCCAGCAGCTTGTTTTTCTTCTACGGGGTACAAGAGACCCAGTACTTC. This encodes CASSLFFFYGVQETQYF.

V usage is TRBV5-5 and J usage is TRBJ2-3; D remains unclear. CDR1 and CDR2 from the germline V gene are SGHKS and YYEKEE (reference sequence). Trimming pared 0 bases from V and 1 base from J, leaving 15 bases between. The CDR3 totals 17 residues. CDR3 bases: TGTGCCAGCAGCTTGGCCTGGGGTTTTGTGGGCACAGATACGCAGTATTTT. Translation gives CASSLAWGFVGTDTQYF. Together with reference TRBV5-5 and TRBJ2-3, the CDR3 gives the full variable domain: DAGVTQSPTHLIKTRGQQVTLRCSPISGHKSVSWYQQVLGQGPQFIFQYYEKEERGRGNFPDRFSARQFPNYSSELNVNALLLGDSALYLCASSLAWGFVGTDTQYFGPGTRLTVL.

The genes are TRBV28 and TRBJ1-4, with D tentatively TRBD1 (6 bases). This CDR3 comprises 14 residues. Per germline, CDR1 MDHEN and CDR2 SYDVKM. The germline V and J ends were trimmed by 2 bases and 4 bases, with 8 bases remaining between them. The CDR3 sequence: CASSLQGLNEKLFF. As DNA, the CDR3 is TGTGCCAGCAGTTTACAGGGGCTTAATGAAAAACTGTTTTTT.